Following are 15 T cell receptor beta chains from one sample sequenced in a study of cytomegalovirus exposure and HLA in healthy donors. The PCR had 60 Vbeta and 13 Jbeta primers. This table comes from immunoSEQ multiplex PCR, and its TCRdb copy is limited to in-frame clones, with some not included. The repertoire has roughly 120,000 clones, less than 85% of them found once; the top ten carry over 2.5%. The source material was PBMCs. The receptor set was obtained from a male donor in good health and CMV-seronegative.

J is TRBJ2-3 and V is TRBV6-1, with TRBD2 matching over 12 bases. There are 13 residues in the CDR3. CDR1 MNHNS and CDR2 SASEGT come from the germline V gene. J was trimmed by 14 bases and V by 2 bases; bases with no gene match: 5. The CDR3 loop reads CASSERTSGALYF. Written as DNA, the CDR3 is TGTGCCAGCAGTGAAAGGACTAGCGGGGCCTTGTATTTT.

This sequence joins TRBV19 and TRBJ2-3; 7 positions agree with TRBD2. The CDR3 loop spans 16 amino acids. CDR1 is LNHDA, CDR2 SQIVND, per germline (reference sequence). Unmatched junction bases numbered 7, after V lost 1 base and J lost 3 bases. The chain's CDR3 is CASSIGGSGTTDTQYF. CDR3 DNA sequence: TGTGCCAGTAGTATAGGAGGGAGCGGGACTACAGATACGCAGTATTTT.

The V call is TRBV28, the J call TRBJ1-2; no clear D. CDR3 length equals 13 residues. V was clipped by 7 bases and J by 0 bases, with 9 bases between them. The germline gives CDR1 MDHEN, CDR2 SYDVKM. Here the CDR3 DNA reads TGTGCCAGCACCACGGTAGCTAACTATGGCTACACCTTC. Protein: CASTTVANYGYTF.

V gene TRBV7-8 combines with J gene TRBJ1-1; no definite D call. This CDR3 contains 13 residues. Per germline, CDR1 SGHVS and CDR2 FQNEAQ. The V end lost 4 bases, the J end lost 5 bases, and 11 bases lay between the germline ends. This CDR3 is CASSWAGPTEAFF. For the CDR3, the DNA is TGTGCCAGCAGCTGGGCCGGTCCAACTGAAGCTTTCTTT.

The V gene is TRBV6-1, the J gene TRBJ1-5, with a tentative D call TRBD1 (5 bases). The CDR3 contains 14 residues. Germline assignment: CDR1 MNHNS and CDR2 SASEGT. V lost 10 bases and J lost 0, with 13 bases in between. The CDR3 here is CAITMGRSNQPQHF. CDR3 nucleotides: TGTGCCATCACAATGGGGCGTAGCAATCAGCCCCAGCATTTT.

This chain connects TRBV9 to TRBJ2-6, with TRBD1 identical over 8 bases. With V trimmed by 7 bases and J by 1 base, 4 bases remained unmatched. From germline, CDR1 is SGDLS and CDR2 YYNGEE. The CDR3 consists of 15 residues. The CDR3 here is CASGQGASGANVLTF. CDR3 coding DNA: TGTGCCAGCGGGCAGGGGGCTTCTGGGGCCAACGTCCTGACTTTC. Full variable domain (rest looked up from reference TRBV9 and TRBJ2-6): DSGVTQTPKHLITATGQRVTLRCSPRSGDLSVYWYQQSLDQGLQFLIQYYNGEERAKGNILERFSAQQFPDLHSELNLSSLELGDSALYFCASGQGASGANVLTFGAGSRLTVL.

The chain uses TRBV6-6 and TRBJ2-7, with 8 bases lining up with TRBD1. The ends lost 4 bases at V and 1 base at J; junction bases unmatched: 3. The CDR3 runs 14 residues. Per germline, CDR1 MNHNY and CDR2 SVGAGI (reference sequence). The CDR3 region is CASSWGQDSYEQYF. CDR3 nucleotides: TGTGCCAGCAGTTGGGGACAGGATTCCTACGAGCAGTACTTC.

This sequence joins TRBV29-1 and TRBJ2-5; 7 bases map to TRBD1. The CDR3 spans 15 residues. Germline lookup yields CDR1 SQVTM and CDR2 ANQGSEA. Losses at the gene ends were 7 bases for V and 2 bases for J; bases not matched to a gene: 13. CDR3 in DNA: TGCAGCGCCAGTACCAGAACAGGGGCTCAAGAGACCCAGTACTTC. This sequence encodes CSASTRTGAQETQYF.

The chain is built from TRBV5-1 and TRBJ2-7; 7 bases line up with TRBD2. Germline V lookup: CDR1 SGHRS, CDR2 YFSETQ. J lost 2 bases, V lost 4 bases, and 3 bases had no gene match. The CDR3 runs 13 residues. The CDR3 loop is CASSPGTTYEQYF. CDR3 nucleotides: TGCGCCAGCAGCCCTGGGACTACCTACGAGCAGTACTTC.

This chain uses TRBV11-2 with TRBJ2-7, with D maybe TRBD2 (6 bases). Trimming left V 0 bases short and J 7 bases short, with 10 bases between. Germline V gene sequence: CDR1 SGHAT, CDR2 FQNNGV. CDR3 size: 13 residues. The CDR3 reads CASSLEDYGEQYF. The DNA for the CDR3 is TGTGCCAGCAGCTTAGAGGACTACGGGGAGCAGTACTTC.

This clone has a handful of counts. The chain recombines TRBV7-2 with TRBJ2-1; TRBD2 aligns across 9 bases. Germline loops: CDR1 SGHTA, CDR2 FQGNSA. The CDR3 covers 14 residues. Losses at the gene ends were 3 bases for V and 7 bases for J; bases not matched to a gene: 4. CDR3 DNA sequence: TGTGCCAGCAGCTTTCTAGCGGGGTTGAATGAGCAGTTCTTC. Translating gives CASSFLAGLNEQFF.

CDR3 in DNA: TGTGCCAGCAGCTTGGGGGACTACAACACCGGGGAGCTGTTTTTT. Residues: CASSLGDYNTGELFF. This chain uses TRBV5-5 with TRBJ2-2, with TRBD2 matching 7 bases. Per the germline V gene, CDR1 is SGHKS and CDR2 is YYEKEE (reference sequence). After removal of 0 bases from V and 2 bases from J, the junction contained 1 base not matched to a gene. This CDR3 contains 15 residues.

V usage is TRBV19 and J usage is TRBJ2-5; D remains ambiguous. The CDR3 totals 14 residues. Looked up from germline, CDR1 is LNHDA and CDR2 is SQIVND (reference sequence). V lost 5 bases and J 5 bases, leaving 15 bases between the germline ends. CDR3 protein: CASSLGAQRETQYF. Written as DNA, the CDR3 is TGTGCCAGTAGTTTAGGCGCTCAGCGTGAGACCCAGTACTTC.

In this sample, this clone turned up once. The chain uses TRBV10-2 and TRBJ2-1; D is perhaps TRBD2 (6 bases). CDR1 and CDR2 (germline): WSHSY, SAAADI. CDR3 length: 13 residues. Trimming removed 4 bases from V and 5 bases from J, with 9 bases in between. For the CDR3, the DNA is TGCGCCAGCAGTGGACTAGACAACAATGAGCAGTTCTTC. This translates into CASSGLDNNEQFF.

V gene TRBV27 combines with J gene TRBJ1-1; 10 bases match TRBD1. J gave up 8 bases and V 4 bases, and 13 bases lay outside the gene matches. There are 16 residues in the CDR3. Germline lookup yields CDR1 MNHEY and CDR2 SMNVEV (reference sequence). In DNA, the CDR3 is TGTGCCAGCAGTTCACCCCATAGACAGGGGGCCTTCGAAGCTTTCTTT. Translated: CASSSPHRQGAFEAFF.